The clone carrying this T cell receptor (beta chain) showed up just a few times. These data belong to a study of T-cell memory formation after mild COVID-19. TCRdb analysed the 5' RACE reads with MiXCR anew, one entry per CDR3 protein. The profile covers more than 400,000 distinct CDR3 sequences, with 15% to 20% appearing a single time and roughly 12% taken by the ten largest. The CDR3 is 15 residues long. In germline, CDR1 is SGHTA, CDR2 FQGTGA. The V and J ends lost 2 bases and 3 bases, in that order; junction bases with no gene match: 5. This TCR derives from an adult woman who had mild COVID-19 (a few samples of this study predate the infection). Cell type and time point are not known. The V call is TRBV7-3, the J call TRBJ2-7; TRBD2 matches 9 bases. Sequencing was performed on PBMCs or a T cell subset sorted from them (not recorded which). In DNA form, the CDR3 reads TGTGCCAGCAGCTTATACAGCGGGGGGTTCTACGAGCAGTACTTC. Translating it yields CASSLYSGGFYEQYF.